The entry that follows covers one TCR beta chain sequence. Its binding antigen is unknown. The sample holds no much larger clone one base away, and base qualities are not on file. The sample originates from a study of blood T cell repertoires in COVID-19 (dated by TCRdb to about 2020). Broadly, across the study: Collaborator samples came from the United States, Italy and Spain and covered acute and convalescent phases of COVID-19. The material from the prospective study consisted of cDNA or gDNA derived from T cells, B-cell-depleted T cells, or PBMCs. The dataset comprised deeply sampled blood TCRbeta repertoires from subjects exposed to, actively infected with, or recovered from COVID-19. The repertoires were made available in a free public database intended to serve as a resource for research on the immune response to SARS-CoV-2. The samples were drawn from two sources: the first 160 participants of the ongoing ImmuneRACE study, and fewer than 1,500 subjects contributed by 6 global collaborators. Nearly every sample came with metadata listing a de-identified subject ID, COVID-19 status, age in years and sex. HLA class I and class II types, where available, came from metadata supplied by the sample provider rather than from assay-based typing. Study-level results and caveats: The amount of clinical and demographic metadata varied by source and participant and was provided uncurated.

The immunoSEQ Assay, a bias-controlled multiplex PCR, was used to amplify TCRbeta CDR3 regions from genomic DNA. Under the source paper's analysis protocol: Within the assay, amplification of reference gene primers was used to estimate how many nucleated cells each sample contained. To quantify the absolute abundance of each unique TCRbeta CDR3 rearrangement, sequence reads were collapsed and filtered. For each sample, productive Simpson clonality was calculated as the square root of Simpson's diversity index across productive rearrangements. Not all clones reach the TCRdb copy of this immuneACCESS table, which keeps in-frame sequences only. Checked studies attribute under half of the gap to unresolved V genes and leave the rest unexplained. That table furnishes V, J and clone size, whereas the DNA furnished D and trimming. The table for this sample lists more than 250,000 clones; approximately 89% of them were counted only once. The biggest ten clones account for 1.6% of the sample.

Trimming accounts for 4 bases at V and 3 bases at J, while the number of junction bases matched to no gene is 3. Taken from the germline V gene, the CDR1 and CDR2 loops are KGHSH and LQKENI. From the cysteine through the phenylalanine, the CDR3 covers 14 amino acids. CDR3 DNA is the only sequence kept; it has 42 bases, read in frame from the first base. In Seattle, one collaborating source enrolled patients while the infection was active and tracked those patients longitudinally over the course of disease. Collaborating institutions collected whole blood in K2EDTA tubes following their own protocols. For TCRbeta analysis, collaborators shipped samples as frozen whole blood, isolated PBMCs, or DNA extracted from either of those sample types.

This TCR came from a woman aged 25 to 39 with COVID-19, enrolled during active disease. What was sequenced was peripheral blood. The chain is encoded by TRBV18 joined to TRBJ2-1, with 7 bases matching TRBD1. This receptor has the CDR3 CASSRDSSYNEQFF. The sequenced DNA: TGTGCCAGCTCACGGGACAGTAGCTACAATGAGCAGTTCTTC.